A selection of T cell receptor beta chains follows, all from one sample in a study of cytotoxic CD8 clonotypes in ibrutinib-treated CLL. TCRdb's copy holds only in-frame clones and misses some; the assay was immunoSEQ multiplex PCR. Of roughly 220,000 clones in the sample, nearly 80% were seen once. Sequenced material: PBMCs, taken after 12 months of ibrutinib treatment. These receptors were obtained from a human donor with chronic lymphocytic leukemia. Each CDR3 is given without its conserved first and last residue. Rows may omit the clone size; those that give it use once, few, many or a size class.

v_gene	abundance	j_gene	CDR3aa
TRBV9	-	TRBJ2-3	ASSVASTARADTQY
TRBV10-3	once	TRBJ1-5	AIRRTGGSDQPQH
TRBV27	-	TRBJ2-7	ASSLSGGDRVNYEQY
TRBV7-6	few	TRBJ1-5	ASSPGTANQPQH
TRBV6-5	-	TRBJ1-6	ASSYPGDSPLH
TRBV6-5	once	TRBJ2-1	ASSYSEFNEQF
TRBV9	-	TRBJ2-3	ASSLSSGTDTQY
TRBV4-1	-	TRBJ1-5	ASSQHDTYSNQPQH
TRBV2	-	TRBJ2-1	ASSQGGNEQF
TRBV10-1	-	TRBJ2-5	ASSNSGATQY
TRBV5-1	-	TRBJ2-1	ASSVSGTGAPEQF
TRBV4-2	-	TRBJ2-7	ASSQVSPSSYEQY
TRBV6-1	few	TRBJ1-6	ASSETGHYNSPLH
TRBV10-2	-	TRBJ1-4	ASSSVNEKLF
TRBV7-9	-	TRBJ2-3	ATSSGGGTDTQY
TRBV2	-	TRBJ2-7	ASSVWAGGTYEQY
TRBV30	-	TRBJ1-1	AWINYRGSEAF
TRBV2	-	TRBJ2-7	ASSVDTSGKSYEQY
TRBV9	-	TRBJ1-1	ASSEPLGYPNTEAF
TRBV14	-	TRBJ2-1	AGSQDSGMGNEQF
TRBV4-1	-	TRBJ1-4	ASSHPGTSNEKLF
TRBV19	-	TRBJ2-4	ASSTRAKNIQY
TRBV28	-	TRBJ2-7	ASSYGSSYEQY
TRBV7-9	-	TRBJ1-4	ASSQRFRSNEKLF
TRBV7-9	few	TRBJ2-7	ASGSGRYEQY
TRBV7-9	-	TRBJ2-7	ASTSLLTGEQY
TRBV6-5	few	TRBJ2-7	ATYQGDRGHEQY
TRBV27	-	TRBJ1-1	ASSLNRYTEAF
TRBV10-1	-	TRBJ2-1	ASSGASGGAEQF
TRBV6-5	-	TRBJ1-1	ASSYGGARDTEAF
TRBV19	few	TRBJ2-1	ASSTQGRNNEQF
TRBV6-5	-	TRBJ2-2	ASSYSYSTGELF
TRBV7-9	-	TRBJ2-1	ASSTSGDYNEQF
TRBV5-1	once	TRBJ2-1	ASSLRPGEAPYNEQF
TRBV9	-	TRBJ1-3	ASSGALGSGNTIY
TRBV27	-	TRBJ1-1	ASSPPRGSTEAF
TRBV7-8	-	TRBJ2-5	ATARGRTQETQY
TRBV5-6	few	TRBJ2-7	ASSQPGHYEQY
TRBV14	-	TRBJ1-2	ASSPSTANYGYT
TRBV2	-	TRBJ1-2	ASRGGVDYGYT
TRBV7-3	-	TRBJ2-2	ASSPDRINTGELF
TRBV29-1	-	TRBJ1-1	SVGTVNTEAF
TRBV2	-	TRBJ2-7	ASRSSSVYEQY
TRBV27	-	TRBJ1-6	ATIEFNSPLH
TRBV19	few	TRBJ2-6	ASSFFPDTSGANVLT
TRBV19	-	TRBJ1-5	ASSITVSSNQPQH
TRBV7-9	-	TRBJ1-4	ASSPDRDKLF
TRBV2	-	TRBJ2-5	ASSAWTSGGETQY
TRBV9	-	TRBJ1-1	ASSAYRGSTEAF
TRBV6-1	-	TRBJ1-5	ASSDLAGGQTAQH
TRBV6-5	-	TRBJ2-7	ASRKQGSYEQY
TRBV11-3	-	TRBJ2-5	ASSSRLAERETQY